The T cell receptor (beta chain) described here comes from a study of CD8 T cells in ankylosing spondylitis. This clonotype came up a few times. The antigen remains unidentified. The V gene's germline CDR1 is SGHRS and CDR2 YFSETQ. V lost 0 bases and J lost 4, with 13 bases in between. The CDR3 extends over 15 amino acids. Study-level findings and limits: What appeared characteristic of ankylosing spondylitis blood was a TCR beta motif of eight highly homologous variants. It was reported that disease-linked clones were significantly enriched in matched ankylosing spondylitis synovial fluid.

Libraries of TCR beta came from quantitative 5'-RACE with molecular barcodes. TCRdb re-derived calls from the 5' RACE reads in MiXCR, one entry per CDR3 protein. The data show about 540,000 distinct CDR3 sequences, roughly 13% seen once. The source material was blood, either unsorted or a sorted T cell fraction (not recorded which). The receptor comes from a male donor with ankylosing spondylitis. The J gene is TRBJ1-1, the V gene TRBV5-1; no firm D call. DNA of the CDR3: TGCGCCAGCAGCTTGGTTAGAGGGAAGGCCACTGAAGCTTTCTTT. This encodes CASSLVRGKATEAFF.